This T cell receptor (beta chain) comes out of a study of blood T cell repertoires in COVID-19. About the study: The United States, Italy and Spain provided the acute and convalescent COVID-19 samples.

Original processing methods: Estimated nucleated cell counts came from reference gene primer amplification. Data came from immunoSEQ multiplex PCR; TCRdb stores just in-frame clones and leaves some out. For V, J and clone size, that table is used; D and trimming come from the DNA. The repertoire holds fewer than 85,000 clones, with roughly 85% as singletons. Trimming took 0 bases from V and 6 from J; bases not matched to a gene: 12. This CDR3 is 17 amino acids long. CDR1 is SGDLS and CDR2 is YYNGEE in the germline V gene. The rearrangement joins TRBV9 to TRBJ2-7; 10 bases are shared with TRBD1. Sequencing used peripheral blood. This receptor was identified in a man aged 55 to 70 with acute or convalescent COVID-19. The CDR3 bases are TGTGCCAGCAGCGTAGACCCGGGGAGGACAGGGGGTTTCGAGCAGTACTTC. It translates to CASSVDPGRTGGFEQYF.